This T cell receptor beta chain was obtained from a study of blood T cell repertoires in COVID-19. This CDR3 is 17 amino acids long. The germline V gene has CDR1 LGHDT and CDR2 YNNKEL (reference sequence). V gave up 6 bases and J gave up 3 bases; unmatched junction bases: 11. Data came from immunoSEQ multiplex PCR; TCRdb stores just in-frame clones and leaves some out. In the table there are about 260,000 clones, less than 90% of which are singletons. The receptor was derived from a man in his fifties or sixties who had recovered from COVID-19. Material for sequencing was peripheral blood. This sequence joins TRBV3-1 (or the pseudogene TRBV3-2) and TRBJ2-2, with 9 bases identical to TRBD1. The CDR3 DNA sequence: TGTGCCAGCAGACGAGGGGGACAGGGAAGCTACACCGGGGAGCTGTTTTTT. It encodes CASRRGGQGSYTGELFF.